The sequence of this T cell receptor beta chain was determined in a study of identical twins. V was clipped by 5 bases and J by 1 base; unmatched bases: 15. This CDR3 region has 20 residues. Germline values: CDR1 SGHAT, CDR2 FQNNGV. This clonotype was counted a few times. TCRdb called the 5' RACE reads again in MiXCR, with one record for every CDR3 protein. The table shows around 650,000 distinct CDR3 sequences, with just over 7% occurring only once. The data were also submitted as part of a second study, on yellow fever vaccine responses in identical twins.

The V gene is TRBV11-2, the J gene TRBJ2-5; the match to TRBD2 covers 14 bases. Specimen: PBMCs. The receptor was derived from a woman between 18 and 30 years old in good health. The CDR3 coding sequence is TGTGCCAGCAGCCCGGGGACTAGCGGGGGTCGAGGAGGATTCCAAGAGACCCAGTACTTC. Translation: CASSPGTSGGRGGFQETQYF.